A selection of T cell receptor beta chains follows, all from one sample in a study of OX40 agonist ivuxolimab in advanced cancers. Clones were read by immunoSEQ multiplex PCR, and TCRdb kept only the in-frame ones, dropping some. Found here are 60,000 to 80,000 clones, about 85% of them singletons; the top ten hold about 5%. This material consisted of CD4+ or CD8+ T cells sorted from blood, taken in a trial of the OX40 agonist ivuxolimab. The receptors stem from an adult with an advanced solid tumor such as melanoma, head and neck, liver or kidney cancer. Both conserved end residues are trimmed from each CDR3. Each record gives: V gene, J gene, D gene, clone size, CDR3 protein. The D gene is left open where the match is weak. Clone size is shown for a subset of rows, as once, few, many or a class of expanded clone.

>TRBV6-1|TRBJ2-1|TRBD2|NA
ASSSGTSGRNEQF
>TRBV7-9|TRBJ1-5|NA|NA
ASSLAPHQPQH
>TRBV14|TRBJ2-5|NA|NA
ASSQHLETQY
>TRBV5-5|TRBJ1-3|NA|NA
ASSLGPVSYGDTIY
>TRBV29-1|TRBJ2-4|TRBD1|NA
SVASGTGQGNIQY
>TRBV10-1|TRBJ2-7|NA|NA
ASSPGARSYEQY
>TRBV30|TRBJ2-7|NA|NA
AWSLNRNGEQY
>TRBV7-5|TRBJ2-7|NA|NA
ARSLVAGVSESYEQY
>TRBV5-1|TRBJ2-5|NA|NA
ASSLYREETQY
>TRBV7-2|TRBJ1-3|NA|few
ASSLGQAPSGNTIY
>TRBV4-1|TRBJ2-5|NA|NA
ASSQNRFQETQY
>TRBV7-9|TRBJ2-5|NA|NA
ASSQETQY
>TRBV5-1|TRBJ1-1|TRBD1|NA
ASSRGTGGTEAF
>TRBV19|TRBJ1-1|NA|few
ASSIVQGGTEAF
>TRBV7-9|TRBJ1-1|NA|NA
ASSLADRVTEAF
>TRBV5-4|TRBJ2-1|TRBD2|few
ASSRTSGGRSSYNEQF